A single sample gave rise to the 26 T cell receptor beta chains below, sequenced in a study of blood T cell repertoires in COVID-19. Libraries were prepared by immunoSEQ multiplex PCR; TCRdb keeps only in-frame clonotypes and omits some of them. The table shows 65,000 to 100,000 clones, with about nine tenths occurring only once. Sequenced sample: peripheral blood. Source of these receptors: a man aged 45-65 years with acute or convalescent COVID-19.

The V and J genes are TRBV30 and TRBJ1-3; TRBD1 is a possible D gene (5 bases). The CDR3 is 14 amino acids. Looked up from germline, CDR1 is GTSNPN and CDR2 is SVGIG (reference sequence). Trimming left V 5 bases short and J 0 bases short, with 11 bases between. The CDR3 spells CAWRGVLSGNTIYF. CDR3 sequence (DNA): TGTGCCTGGCGGGGGGTCCTCTCTGGAAACACCATATATTTT.

V and J are TRBV5-1 and TRBJ2-2; D call uncertain. With 4 bases removed from V and 2 bases from J, the gap between germline ends came to 9 bases. The germline V gene encodes CDR1 SGHRS and CDR2 YFSETQ. The CDR3 sequence is 14 residues long. CDR3 bases: TGCGCCAGCAGCCCGGGTCTTAACACCGGGGAGCTGTTTTTT. Encoded protein: CASSPGLNTGELFF.

The chain employs TRBV19 and TRBJ1-1; 9 bases line up with TRBD1. The CDR3 runs to 14 residues. CDR1 and CDR2 (germline): LNHDA, SQIVND (reference sequence). V was clipped by 5 bases and J by 6 bases; unmatched bases: 7. CDR3 DNA sequence: TGTGCCAGTAGTCAAATACAGGGGGCATCTGAAGCTTTCTTT. This gives the protein CASSQIQGASEAFF.

The count of this clone is one. The chain joins TRBV18 to TRBJ2-4; D unresolved. Germline loops: CDR1 KGHSH, CDR2 LQKENI. This CDR3 is built from 16 residues. The V end was cut by 2 bases, the J end by 0 bases, with 11 bases between. The CDR3: CASSPDVRLAKNIQYF. CDR3 bases: TGTGCCAGCTCACCAGATGTAAGACTAGCCAAAAACATTCAGTACTTC.

This chain links TRBV3-1 (or the pseudogene TRBV3-2) with TRBJ1-2; 7 bases line up with TRBD1. This CDR3 has 12 amino acids. The V segment lost 3 bases and the J segment 7 bases; nucleotides outside the gene matches: 2. Per germline, CDR1 LGHDT and CDR2 YNNKEL (reference sequence). CDR3 DNA: TGTGCCAGCAGCCAGGGACAGACTGGCTACACCTTC. It yields the protein CASSQGQTGYTF.

The genes are TRBV19 and TRBJ1-4; the match to TRBD1 covers 9 bases. CDR3 length equals 16 residues. The V gene's germline CDR1 is LNHDA and CDR2 SQIVND (reference sequence). Trimming at V came to 7 bases and at J to 11 bases, leaving 17 bases not matched to a gene. CDR3 in amino acids: CASTTVWTGDVGKLFF. As DNA, the CDR3 is TGTGCCAGTACGACCGTTTGGACAGGGGATGTTGGGAAACTGTTTTTT.

This chain connects TRBV18 to TRBJ2-4, with 7 bases fitting TRBD2. The germline V gene has CDR1 KGHSH and CDR2 LQKENI. The ends lost 6 bases at V and 7 bases at J; junction bases unmatched: 9. The CDR3 covers 14 residues. The CDR3 nucleotides read TGTGCCAGCTCCCTGGGAGGGGATGGTAACATTCAGTACTTC. It specifies CASSLGGDGNIQYF.

CDR3: CASSLTQARQETQYF. The CDR3 DNA follows: TGTGCCAGCAGTTTAACCCAGGCCAGACAAGAGACCCAGTACTTC. The V call is TRBV27, the J call TRBJ2-5; the D is unclear. Germline CDR1 and CDR2: MNHEY and SMNVEV (reference sequence). V shed 2 bases and J shed 2 bases, with 12 bases lying between them. The CDR3 covers 15 residues.

The chain employs TRBV28 and TRBJ1-2, with 9 bases identical to TRBD1. The CDR3 has 17 residues. Germline V gene data show CDR1 as MDHEN and CDR2 as SYDVKM. The V segment lost 5 bases and the J segment 0 bases; nucleotides outside the gene matches: 10. CDR3 bases: TGTGCCAGCAGTCCCCCGGCGGGGACAGGGACTAACTATGGCTACACCTTC. Protein: CASSPPAGTGTNYGYTF.

This clone has a single count. The V gene is TRBV3-1 (or the pseudogene TRBV3-2), the J gene TRBJ1-1, with D tentatively TRBD1 (6 bases). In germline, CDR1 is LGHDT, CDR2 YNNKEL (reference sequence). V lost 4 bases, J lost 2 bases, and 8 bases lay in between. The CDR3 totals 13 residues. The CDR3 region has the DNA TGTGCCAGCAGCCGGGACACCAACACTGAAGCTTTCTTT. Translating it yields CASSRDTNTEAFF.

This clone was picked up one time. This chain joins TRBV19 and TRBJ1-5, with D hard to call. Germline V gives CDR1 LNHDA, CDR2 SQIVND (reference sequence). The CDR3 extends over 14 amino acids. Between the trimmed V and J ends, which lost 6 bases and 3 bases, there was a span of 12 bases. In nucleotides, the CDR3 is TGTGCCAGTAGACCCCAGGTAGTCAATCAGCCCCAGCATTTT. Translating it yields CASRPQVVNQPQHF. The variable domain in full, completed from reference TRBV19 and TRBJ1-5, reads DGGITQSPKYLFRKEGQNVTLSCEQNLNHDAMYWYRQDPGQGLRLIYYSQIVNDFQKGDIAEGYSVSREKKESFPLTVTSAQKNPTAFYLCASRPQVVNQPQHFGDGTRLSIL.

The chain links TRBV18 to TRBJ1-1; D might be TRBD1 (5 bases). The CDR3 runs 16 residues. The ends were cut back, 6 bases at V and 7 bases at J, with 24 bases in the middle. The germline CDR1 and CDR2 sequences are KGHSH and LQKENI. CDR3 in amino acids: CASSGQGGGGLGEAFF. DNA for the CDR3: TGTGCCAGCTCTGGGCAGGGAGGAGGAGGGCTCGGTGAAGCTTTCTTT.

This chain connects TRBV5-1 to TRBJ2-5; TRBD1 is a possible D gene (6 bases). The CDR3 has 14 amino acids. Germline V gene sequence: CDR1 SGHRS, CDR2 YFSETQ. Trimming took 4 bases from V and 0 from J, leaving 10 bases between them. The CDR3 reads CASSDRTDQETQYF. DNA for the CDR3: TGCGCCAGCAGCGATCGGACAGACCAAGAGACCCAGTACTTC.

The chain recombines TRBV10-2 with TRBJ1-1; D is unresolved. Germline assignment: CDR1 WSHSY and CDR2 SAAADI. CDR3 length equals 14 residues. The ends were cut back, 6 bases at V and 4 bases at J, with 15 bases in the middle. In nucleotides, the CDR3 is TGCGCCAGCAGCCCGGACTGGAAGGGCACTGAAGCTTTCTTT. Protein: CASSPDWKGTEAFF.

The rearrangement joins TRBV20-1 to TRBJ2-1; 10 bases line up with TRBD2. The junction had 8 bases not matched to a gene; V was cut back by 3 bases and J by 9 bases. The CDR3 contains 14 residues. Germline V lookup: CDR1 DFQATT, CDR2 SNEGSKA (reference sequence). The DNA for the CDR3 is TGCAGTGCTAGTATGGGACTAGCGCGGGGTGAGCAGTTCTTC. It yields the protein CSASMGLARGEQFF.

Only one count was recorded for this clone. V and J are TRBV5-1 and TRBJ2-7; 9 bases line up with TRBD2. The CDR3 is made up of 17 amino acids. The germline gives CDR1 SGHRS, CDR2 YFSETQ. V lost 0 bases to trimming and J lost 0 bases; unmatched junction nucleotides: 7. CDR3 residues: CASSLGLAGPDSYEQYV. The CDR3 coding sequence is TGCGCCAGCAGCTTGGGGCTAGCGGGACCCGACTCCTACGAGCAGTACGTC.

Only one count was recorded for this clone. J is TRBJ1-4 and V is TRBV6-6; TRBD1 agrees at 8 bases. CDR1 and CDR2 (germline): MNHNY, SVGAGI (reference sequence). CDR3 length: 14 amino acids. V lost 6 bases and J lost 8; bases outside the gene matches: 8. The CDR3 nucleotides read TGTGCCAGCAGCCTCGGACAGGGAGTGGAAAAACTGTTTTTT. Translated: CASSLGQGVEKLFF.

The chain is built from TRBV12-3 or TRBV12-4 and TRBJ1-2, with unresolved D. The V end lost 7 bases, the J end lost 4 bases, and 10 bases lay between the germline ends. The CDR3 has 12 amino acids. Here the CDR3 reads CASTIYSYGYTF. CDR3 in DNA: TGTGCCAGCACCATATACAGCTATGGCTACACCTTC.

The chain joins TRBV4-1 to TRBJ2-2; D unclear. Germline V lookup: CDR1 MGHRA, CDR2 YSYEKL. V dropped 2 bases and J dropped 10 bases, with 17 bases sitting between them. This CDR3 has 15 residues. The chain's CDR3 is CASSQRSSGTAELFF. The CDR3 region has the DNA TGCGCCAGCAGCCAACGATCATCAGGTACTGCGGAGCTGTTTTTT.

The gene calls are TRBV7-8 and TRBJ2-1; no reliable D call. V lost 3 bases and J 1 base, leaving 10 bases between the germline ends. Germline V lookup: CDR1 SGHVS, CDR2 FQNEAQ. The CDR3 covers 15 residues. CDR3 bases: TGTGCCAGCAGCTTGCTGCGTTCGTCCTACAATGAGCAGTTCTTC. It specifies CASSLLRSSYNEQFF.

This clone has a handful of counts. This chain uses TRBV6-5 with TRBJ2-1; D is perhaps TRBD2 (5 bases). Germline V gene sequence: CDR1 MNHEY, CDR2 SVGAGI. V was trimmed by 7 bases and J by 8 bases, leaving 15 bases between them. The CDR3 has 13 amino acids. CDR3 DNA: TGTGCCAGCAAAAGGAGCGGAGTCGATGAGCAGTTCTTC. Residues: CASKRSGVDEQFF.

V gene TRBV5-1 combines with J gene TRBJ2-2, with a weak D call TRBD1 (6 bases). Germline assignment: CDR1 SGHRS and CDR2 YFSETQ. This CDR3 is built from 14 residues. V dropped 5 bases and J dropped 2 bases, with 10 bases sitting between them. This CDR3 reads CASSIQGNTGELFF. The CDR3, as DNA: TGCGCCAGCAGTATACAGGGTAACACCGGGGAGCTGTTTTTT.

This chain links TRBV28 with TRBJ2-1; D ambiguous. The CDR3 runs to 12 residues. Germline CDR1 and CDR2: MDHEN and SYDVKM. Trimming cost V 6 bases and J 2 bases, with 5 bases left between them. The CDR3 sequence is CASSATYNEQFF. CDR3 DNA: TGTGCCAGCAGCGCTACCTACAATGAGCAGTTCTTC.

V usage is TRBV28 and J usage is TRBJ2-3; the D gene is possibly TRBD2 (6 bases). This CDR3 contains 14 residues. Germline CDR1 reads MDHEN; CDR2 reads SYDVKM. Trimming pared 2 bases from V and 9 bases from J, leaving 15 bases between. For the CDR3, the DNA is TGTGCCAGCAGTTTACTCGGCGGGGCAGGGACGCAGTATTTT. Translation: CASSLLGGAGTQYF.

The chain links TRBV3-1 (or the pseudogene TRBV3-2) to TRBJ1-2, with a tentative D call TRBD1 (6 bases). Trimming removed 7 bases from V and 5 bases from J, with 17 bases in between. The CDR3 contains 14 residues. CDR1 LGHDT and CDR2 YNNKEL come from the germline V gene (reference sequence). The CDR3 coding sequence is TGTGCCAGCACCCTTCGCGGGGGCGCGTATGGCTACACCTTC. Its protein product is CASTLRGGAYGYTF.

This chain uses TRBV28 with TRBJ1-4, with unresolved D. The CDR3 extends over 15 amino acids. Trimming shortened V by 5 bases and J by 3 bases, and 13 bases separated the two germline ends. In germline, CDR1 is MDHEN, CDR2 SYDVKM. The DNA of the CDR3 is TGTGCCAGCAGTCCCCCGACCGCGGCTAATGAAAAACTGTTTTTT. Protein sequence: CASSPPTAANEKLFF.